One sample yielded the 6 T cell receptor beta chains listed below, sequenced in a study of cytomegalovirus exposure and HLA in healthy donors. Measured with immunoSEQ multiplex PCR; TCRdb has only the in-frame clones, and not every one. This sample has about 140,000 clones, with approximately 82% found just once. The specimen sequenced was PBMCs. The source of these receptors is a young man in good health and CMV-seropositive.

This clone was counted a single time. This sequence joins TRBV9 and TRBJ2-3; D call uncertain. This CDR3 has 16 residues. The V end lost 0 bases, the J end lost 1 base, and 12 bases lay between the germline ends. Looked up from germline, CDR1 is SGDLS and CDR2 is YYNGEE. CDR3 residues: CASSVGFGWGTDTQYF. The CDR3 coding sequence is TGTGCCAGCAGCGTAGGGTTCGGGTGGGGCACAGATACGCAGTATTTT.

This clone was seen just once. The CDR3 here is CASSPGQLMNTEAFF. The DNA of the CDR3 is TGTGCCAGCAGTCCGGGACAGTTAATGAACACTGAAGCTTTCTTT. The chain combines TRBV27 with TRBJ1-1; 7 bases agree with TRBD1. V shed 5 bases and J 0 bases; nucleotides not matched to a gene: 6. CDR1 and CDR2 from the germline V gene are MNHEY and SMNVEV (reference sequence). The CDR3 runs 15 residues.

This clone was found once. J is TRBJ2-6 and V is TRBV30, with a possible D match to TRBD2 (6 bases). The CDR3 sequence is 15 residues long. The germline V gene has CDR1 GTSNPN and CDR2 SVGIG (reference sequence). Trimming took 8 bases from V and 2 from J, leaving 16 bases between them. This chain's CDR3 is CARKSGVAGANVLTF. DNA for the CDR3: TGTGCCCGGAAATCGGGGGTGGCTGGGGCCAACGTCCTGACTTTC.

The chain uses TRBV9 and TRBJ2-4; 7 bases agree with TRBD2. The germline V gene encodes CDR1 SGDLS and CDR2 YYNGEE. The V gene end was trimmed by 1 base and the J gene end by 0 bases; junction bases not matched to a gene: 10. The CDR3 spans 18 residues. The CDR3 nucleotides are TGTGCCAGCAGCGTAAGTCAGAGCGGGGCGTTAGCCAAAAACATTCAGTACTTC. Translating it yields CASSVSQSGALAKNIQYF.

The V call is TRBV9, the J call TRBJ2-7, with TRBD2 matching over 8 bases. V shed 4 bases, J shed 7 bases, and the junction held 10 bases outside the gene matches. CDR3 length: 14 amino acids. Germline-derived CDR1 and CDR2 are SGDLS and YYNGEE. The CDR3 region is CASSPRTSRGEQYF. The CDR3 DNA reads TGTGCCAGCAGCCCCCGGACTAGCCGGGGGGAGCAGTACTTC.

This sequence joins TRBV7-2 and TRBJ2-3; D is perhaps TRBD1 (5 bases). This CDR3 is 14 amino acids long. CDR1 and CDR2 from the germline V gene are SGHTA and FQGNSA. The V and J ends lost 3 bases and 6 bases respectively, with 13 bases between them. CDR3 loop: CASSLGRGADTQYF. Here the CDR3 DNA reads TGTGCCAGCAGCTTGGGGCGCGGAGCGGATACGCAGTATTTT.